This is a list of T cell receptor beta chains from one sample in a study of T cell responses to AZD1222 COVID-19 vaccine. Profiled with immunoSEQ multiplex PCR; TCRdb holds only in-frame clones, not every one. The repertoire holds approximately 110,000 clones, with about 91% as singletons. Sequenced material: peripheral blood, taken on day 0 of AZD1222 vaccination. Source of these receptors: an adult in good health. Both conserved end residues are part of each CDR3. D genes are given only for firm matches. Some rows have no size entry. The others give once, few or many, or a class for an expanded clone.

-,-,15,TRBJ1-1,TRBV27,TGTGCCAGCACCTTCTCCCTCGGCATGAACACTGAAGCTTTCTTT,CASTFSLGMNTEAFF
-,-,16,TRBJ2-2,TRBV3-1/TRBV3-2,TGTGCCAGCAGCCAAGCGCTAGCCCCGAACACCGGGGAGCTGTTTTTT,CASSQALAPNTGELFF
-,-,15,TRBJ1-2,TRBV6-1,TGTGCCAGCAGTGAGTCGTGGATAGGGACTGATGGCTACACCTTC,CASSESWIGTDGYTF
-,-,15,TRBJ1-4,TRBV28,TGTGCCAGCAGTGGGGCGGGACCGAGGGGGGAAAAACTGTTTTTT,CASSGAGPRGEKLFF
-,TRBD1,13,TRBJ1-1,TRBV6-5,TGTGCCAGCAGTTACGGGGCAGGGGGTGAAGCTTTCTTT,CASSYGAGGEAFF
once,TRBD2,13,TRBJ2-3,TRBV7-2,TGTGCCAGCAGCGCCCCGGGGGGGGATACGCAGTATTTT,CASSAPGGDTQYF
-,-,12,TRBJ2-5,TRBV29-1,TGCAGCGTGTTACAGGGAGGGGAGACCCAGTACTTC,CSVLQGGETQYF
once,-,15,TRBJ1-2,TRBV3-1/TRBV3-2,TGTGCCAGCAGCAAAGCCGACAGGCGGCCCTATGGCTACACCTTC,CASSKADRRPYGYTF
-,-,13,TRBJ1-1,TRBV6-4,TGTGCCAGCAGTGTCAGGGAGGGAACTGAAGCTTTCTTT,CASSVREGTEAFF
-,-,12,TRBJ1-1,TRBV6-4,TGTGCCAGCATAGTCACACCAACTGAAGCTTTCTTT,CASIVTPTEAFF
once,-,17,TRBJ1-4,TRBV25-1,TGTGCCAGCAGTGGGGGACGGATTGCCGCGAGTAATGAAAAACTGTTTTTT,CASSGGRIAASNEKLFF
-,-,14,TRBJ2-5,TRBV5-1,TGCGCCAGCAGCTTGGAGGGGAGACAAGAGACCCAGTACTTC,CASSLEGRQETQYF
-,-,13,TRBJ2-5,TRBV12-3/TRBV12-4,TGTGCCAGCAGTGCAGAGGTCCTGGAGACCCAGTACTTC,CASSAEVLETQYF
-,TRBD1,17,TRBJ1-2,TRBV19,TGTGCCACATTTTCTCTGGGACAGCCGGCCACTAACTATGGCTACACCTTC,CATFSLGQPATNYGYTF
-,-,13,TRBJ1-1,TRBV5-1,TGCGCCAGCAGCCAGATTTTGGGAACTGAAGCTTTCTTT,CASSQILGTEAFF
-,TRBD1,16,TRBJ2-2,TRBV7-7,TGTGCCAGCAGCTCGCAGACAGGGGAGAACACCGGGGAGCTGTTTTTT,CASSSQTGENTGELFF
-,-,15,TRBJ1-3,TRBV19,TGTGCCAGTAGGGATACAGGGACCTCTGGAAACACCATATATTTT,CASRDTGTSGNTIYF
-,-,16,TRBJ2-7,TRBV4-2,TGTGCCAGCAGCCAAGATCGGACGGAAGGAGGTTACGAGCAGTACTTC,CASSQDRTEGGYEQYF
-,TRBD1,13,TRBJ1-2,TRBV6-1,TGTGCCAGCAGTGAGGGACAGAACTATGGCTACACCTTC,CASSEGQNYGYTF
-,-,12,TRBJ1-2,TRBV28,TGTGCCAGCAGTAAGGGTAGGGATGGCTACACCTTC,CASSKGRDGYTF
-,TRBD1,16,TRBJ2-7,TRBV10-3,TGTGCCATCAGTGACTCCCCCGGGACAGGGGCCTACGAGCAGTACTTC,CAISDSPGTGAYEQYF
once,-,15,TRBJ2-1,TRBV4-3,TGCGCCAGCAGCCAAGAAAAGTACCCTTACAATGAGCAGTTCTTC,CASSQEKYPYNEQFF
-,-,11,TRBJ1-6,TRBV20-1,TGCAGTGCTCCTGAAAATTCACCCCTCCACTTT,CSAPENSPLHF
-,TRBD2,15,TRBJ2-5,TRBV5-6,TGTGCCAGCAGCCCCTCTAGCGGGGGGTGGGAGACCCAGTACTTC,CASSPSSGGWETQYF
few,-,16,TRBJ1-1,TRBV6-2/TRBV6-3,TGTGCCAGCAGTCTTCCACCCACAGGGATTAACACTGAAGCTTTCTTT,CASSLPPTGINTEAFF
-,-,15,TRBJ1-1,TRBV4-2,TGTGCCAGCAGCCAAGACCCAGGGTCGAGCGCTGAAGCTTTCTTT,CASSQDPGSSAEAFF
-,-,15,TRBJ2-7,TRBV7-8,TGTGCCAGCAGCCCCGCTCCAGGGGCGGGGTACGAGCAGTACTTC,CASSPAPGAGYEQYF
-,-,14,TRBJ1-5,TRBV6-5,TGTGCCAGCAGTTATACGAAGGGCAATCAGCCCCAGCATTTT,CASSYTKGNQPQHF
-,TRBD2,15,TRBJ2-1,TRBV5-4,TGTGCCAGCAGAAACGGACTAGCGGGGGACAATGAGCAGTTCTTC,CASRNGLAGDNEQFF
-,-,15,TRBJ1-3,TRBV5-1,TGCGCCAGCAGCGGACAAGGCGTTACTGGAAACACCATATATTTT,CASSGQGVTGNTIYF
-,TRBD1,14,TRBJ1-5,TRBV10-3,TGTGCCATCAGTATGACAGGGGAGAATCAGCCCCAGCATTTT,CAISMTGENQPQHF
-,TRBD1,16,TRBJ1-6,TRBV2,TGTGCCAGCAGTGGGACAGGGAGCTCCTATAATTCACCCCTCCACTTT,CASSGTGSSYNSPLHF
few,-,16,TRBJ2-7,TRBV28,TGTGCCAGCAGTCAATTACCACCCAGGGCATCCTACGAGCAGTACTTC,CASSQLPPRASYEQYF
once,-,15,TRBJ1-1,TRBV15,TGTGCCACCAGCCCTTGGGGGGGGCCCGCCACTGAAGCTTTCTTT,CATSPWGGPATEAFF
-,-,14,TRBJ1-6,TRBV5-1,TGCGCCAGCAGCTTGGACGGGGGCCTTTCACCCCTCCACTTT,CASSLDGGLSPLHF
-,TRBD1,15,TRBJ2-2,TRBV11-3,TGTGCCAGCAGCCCTTGGACAGGGGAGATCGGGGAGCTGTTTTTT,CASSPWTGEIGELFF
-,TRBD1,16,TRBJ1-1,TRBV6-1,TGTGCCAGCAGTGACGCTGGGACAGGGGGCGTAGGTGAAGCTTTCTTT,CASSDAGTGGVGEAFF
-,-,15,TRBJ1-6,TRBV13,TGTGCCAGCAGCTTAGGGGCAGGAAAGGATTCACCCCTCCACTTT,CASSLGAGKDSPLHF
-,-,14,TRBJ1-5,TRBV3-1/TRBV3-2,TGTGCCAGCAGCCAAGTGGGAGATAATCAGCCCCAGCATTTT,CASSQVGDNQPQHF
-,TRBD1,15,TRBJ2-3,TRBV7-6,TGTGCCAGCAGCTTAGCTCAGGGGGCTTCATATACGCAGTATTTT,CASSLAQGASYTQYF
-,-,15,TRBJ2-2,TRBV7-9,TGTGCCAGCAGCTTAGCATCCGTGAGAACCGGGGAGCTGTTTTTT,CASSLASVRTGELFF
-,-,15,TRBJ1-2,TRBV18,TGTGCCAGCTCACCAAACGCAGGGGACAACTATGGCTACACCTTC,CASSPNAGDNYGYTF
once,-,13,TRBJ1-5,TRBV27,TGTGCCAGCAGTTTGGGTGTATCTCAGCCCCAGCATTTT,CASSLGVSQPQHF
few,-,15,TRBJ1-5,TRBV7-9,TGTGCCAGCAGCTTGGGGACGGGAATCAATCAGCCCCAGCATTTT,CASSLGTGINQPQHF
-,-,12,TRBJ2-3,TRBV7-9,TGTGCCAGCAGCCAGAGACCGGGTACGCAGTATTTT,CASSQRPGTQYF
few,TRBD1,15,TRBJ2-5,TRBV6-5,TGTGCCAGCAGTTTGGTTATCGGGACAGTGGAGACCCAGTACTTC,CASSLVIGTVETQYF
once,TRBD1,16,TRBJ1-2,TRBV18,TGTGCCAGCTCAGGCGGGACAGGGGAAGCTAACTATGGCTACACCTTC,CASSGGTGEANYGYTF
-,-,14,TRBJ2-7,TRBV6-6,TGTGCCAGCAGTTACTCGTGGGGATCCTACGAGCAGTACTTC,CASSYSWGSYEQYF
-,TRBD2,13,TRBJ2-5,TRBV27,TGTGCCAGCGGAAGCGGGGGCGGGGAGACCCAGTACTTC,CASGSGGGETQYF
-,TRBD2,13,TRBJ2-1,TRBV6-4,TGTGCCAGCAGTATTAGCGGGGTCAATGAGCAGTTCTTC,CASSISGVNEQFF
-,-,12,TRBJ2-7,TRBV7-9,TGTGCCAGCAGCTTCGGACAGAACGAGCAGTACTTC,CASSFGQNEQYF
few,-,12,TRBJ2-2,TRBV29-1,TGCAGCGTGGGTGTAAATTCCGGGGAGCTGTTTTTT,CSVGVNSGELFF
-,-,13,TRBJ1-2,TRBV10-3,TGTGCCATCAGTGAAGAGGGAGCCCGTGGCTACACCTTC,CAISEEGARGYTF